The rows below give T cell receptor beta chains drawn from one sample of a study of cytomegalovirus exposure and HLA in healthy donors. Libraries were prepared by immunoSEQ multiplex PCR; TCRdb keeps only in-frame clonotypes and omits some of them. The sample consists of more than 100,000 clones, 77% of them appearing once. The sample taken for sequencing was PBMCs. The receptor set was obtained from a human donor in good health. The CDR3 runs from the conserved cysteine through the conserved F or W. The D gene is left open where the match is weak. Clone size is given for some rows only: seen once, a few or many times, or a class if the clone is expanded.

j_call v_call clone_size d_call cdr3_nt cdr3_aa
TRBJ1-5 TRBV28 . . TGTGCCAGCAACGTACAGGCTAGCAATCAGCCCCAGCATTTT CASNVQASNQPQHF
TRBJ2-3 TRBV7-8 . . TGTGCCAGCAGCTTATCTGGGGGCGGTCTTAGCACAGATACGCAGTATTTT CASSLSGGGLSTDTQYF
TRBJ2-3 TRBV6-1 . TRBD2 TGTGCCACCCAAACTAGCGGGAGTCCAGATACGCAGTATTTT CATQTSGSPDTQYF
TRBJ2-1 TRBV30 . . TGTGCCTGGAGTGTAGCAATGGACAATGAGCAGTTCTTC CAWSVAMDNEQFF
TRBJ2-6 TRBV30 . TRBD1 TGTGCCTGGACGACAGGGACTGGGGCCAACGTCCTGACTTTC CAWTTGTGANVLTF
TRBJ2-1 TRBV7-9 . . TGTGCCAGCAGCTTAAGACTAGAGAACAATGAGCAGTTCTTC CASSLRLENNEQFF
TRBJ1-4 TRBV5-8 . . TGTGCCAGCAGCCCGGACCCCGGCGGGGATGAAAAACTGTTTTTT CASSPDPGGDEKLFF
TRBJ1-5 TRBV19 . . TGTGCCAGTACTCCGGGTACGTGGCCCCAGCATTTT CASTPGTWPQHF
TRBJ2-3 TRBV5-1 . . TGCGCCAGCAGCTTGGCCCAGGATACGCAGTATTTT CASSLAQDTQYF
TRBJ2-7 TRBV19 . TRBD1 TGTGCCAGTAGTATGGGACAGGGGGCCTCCTACGAGCAGTACTTC CASSMGQGASYEQYF
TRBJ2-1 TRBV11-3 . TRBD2 TGTGCCAGCAGCATTCGACTAGCGGGTAGGAATGAGCAGTTCTTC CASSIRLAGRNEQFF
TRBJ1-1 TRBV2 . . TGTGCCAGCAGTGAAAGCGGGGGAAACACTGAAGCTTTCTTT CASSESGGNTEAFF
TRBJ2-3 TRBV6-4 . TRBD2 TGTGCCAGCAGTGACTCGGGACTAGCGGGCACAGATACGCAGTATTTT CASSDSGLAGTDTQYF
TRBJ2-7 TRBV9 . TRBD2 TGTGCCAGCAGCCCCGGGGGGTACGAGCAGTACTTC CASSPGGYEQYF
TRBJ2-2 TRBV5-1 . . TGCGCCAGCAGCCAGATTGGTGCGGGCGGGGAGCTGTTTTTT CASSQIGAGGELFF
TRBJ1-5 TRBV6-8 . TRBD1 TGTGCCAGCAGTAAATTACAGGGGTCCAATCAGCCCCAGCATTTT CASSKLQGSNQPQHF
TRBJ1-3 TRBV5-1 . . TGCGCCAGCAGCCCCGGGGATGGGATGTCTGAACAGCGAAGAGGAAACACCATATATTTT CASSPGDGMSEQRRGNTIYF
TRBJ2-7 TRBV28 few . TGTGCCAGCAGTATCCGGGACTCCGTCTACGAGCAGTACTTC CASSIRDSVYEQYF
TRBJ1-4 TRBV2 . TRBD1 TGTGCCAGCAGGGGACAGGGGTTGGAAAAACTGTTTTTT CASRGQGLEKLFF
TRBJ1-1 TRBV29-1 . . TGCAGCGTTGGGCCTCGGGGGTCCACTGAAGCTTTCTTT CSVGPRGSTEAFF
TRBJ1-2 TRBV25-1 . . TGTGCCAGCAGTGAATTCGGGGGGGCGAACGACTATGGCTACACCTTC CASSEFGGANDYGYTF
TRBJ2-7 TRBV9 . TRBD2 TGTGCCAGCAGCGTAACTAGCGGGAGGTGGTACGAGCAGTACTTC CASSVTSGRWYEQYF
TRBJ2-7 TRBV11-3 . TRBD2 TGTGCCAGCAGCCCCGGGACTAGCGCCCGCTCCTACGAGCAGTACTTC CASSPGTSARSYEQYF
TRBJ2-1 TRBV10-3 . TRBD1 TGTGCCATCAATCCGGGACAGGGCATGAATGAGCAGTTCTTC CAINPGQGMNEQFF